This is a list of T cell receptor beta chains from one sample in a study of beta chain features in type 1 diabetes. Method: immunoSEQ multiplex PCR; TCRdb's copy keeps in-frame clones and lacks some. This sample has approximately 120,000 clones; about 18% occur once, and the top ten carry 2% to 3%. Sequenced material: central memory CD4+ T cells from blood. All receptors derive from a man aged 18 to 30 with type 1 diabetes. CDR3s include the opening cysteine and the closing phenylalanine or tryptophan. A D gene is named only where the DNA matches it firmly. Clone size is given for some rows only: seen once, a few or many times, or a class if the clone is expanded.

clone_size,j_call,d_call,v_call,cdr3_aa,cdr3_nt
.,TRBJ2-5,.,TRBV5-6,CASSRRGGTAQYF,TGTGCCAGCAGCCGTCGAGGAGGGACGGCCCAGTACTTC
few,TRBJ2-7,TRBD1,TRBV4-2,CASSQADRGRYEQYF,TGTGCCAGCAGCCAGGCTGACAGGGGTAGATACGAGCAGTACTTC
few,TRBJ2-5,.,TRBV5-1,CASSLGAGLETQYF,TGCGCCAGCAGCTTGGGTGCTGGGTTAGAGACCCAGTACTTC
.,TRBJ1-2,.,TRBV9,CASSPPQGLVGYTF,TGTGCCAGCAGCCCGCCCCAGGGTTTGGTTGGCTACACCTTC
many,TRBJ1-6,.,TRBV27,CASSLEGRGSPLHF,TGTGCCAGCAGTTTAGAGGGGAGGGGTTCACCCCTCCACTTT
.,TRBJ2-1,.,TRBV28,CASSLFTGSRNEQFF,TGTGCCAGCAGTTTATTTACAGGGAGTAGGAATGAGCAGTTCTTC
.,TRBJ1-1,.,TRBV29-1,CSAQAGWETEAFF,TGCAGCGCCCAGGCAGGATGGGAGACTGAAGCTTTCTTT
.,TRBJ2-5,TRBD1,TRBV28,CASSLTRQGQETQYF,TGTGCCAGCAGTTTAACCCGACAGGGGCAAGAGACCCAGTACTTC
.,TRBJ2-5,TRBD1,TRBV2,CASSELRTGGAETQYF,TGTGCCAGCAGCGAACTCCGGACAGGGGGCGCGGAGACCCAGTACTTC
.,TRBJ2-3,TRBD2,TRBV2,CASRPLAGGIDTQYF,TGTGCCAGCAGGCCCTTGGCGGGAGGGATAGATACGCAGTATTTT
few,TRBJ2-3,.,TRBV27,CASRGVGTDTQYF,TGTGCCAGCAGGGGGGTTGGCACAGATACGCAGTATTTT
once,TRBJ2-7,.,TRBV2,CVVRNYEQYF,TGTGTGGTCAGAAACTACGAGCAGTACTTC
few,TRBJ1-6,.,TRBV9,CASTASEYFGSPLHF,TGTGCCAGCACCGCCTCCGAGTATTTTGGTTCACCCCTCCACTTT
.,TRBJ1-1,.,TRBV20-1,CSANGNTEAFF,TGCAGTGCTAACGGTAACACTGAAGCTTTCTTT
few,TRBJ2-5,.,TRBV6-5,CASSGITGYQETQYF,TGTGCCAGCAGTGGGATCACAGGATACCAAGAGACCCAGTACTTC
.,TRBJ2-2,TRBD1,TRBV4-1,CASSQDRQGVTGELFF,TGCGCCAGCAGCCAAGACAGACAGGGAGTCACCGGGGAGCTGTTTTTT
.,TRBJ1-1,.,TRBV13,CASSLAQTGRREAFF,TGTGCCAGCAGCTTAGCCCAGACGGGACGGAGAGAAGCTTTCTTT
few,TRBJ1-1,TRBD1,TRBV30,CAWITGAEAFF,TGTGCCTGGATCACAGGGGCTGAAGCTTTCTTT
.,TRBJ1-1,.,TRBV6-5,CASRLLGGGNTEAFF,TGTGCCAGCAGACTACTCGGGGGTGGGAACACTGAAGCTTTCTTT
few,TRBJ2-7,.,TRBV11-2,CASSRDYSLDEQYF,TGTGCCAGCAGCCGTGATTACTCTTTGGACGAGCAGTACTTC
once,TRBJ1-2,TRBD1,TRBV27,CASSPIRDSPYGYTF,TGTGCCAGCAGTCCGATCCGGGACAGCCCGTATGGCTACACCTTC
many,TRBJ2-1,TRBD2,TRBV7-9,CASSPRGAGGREQFF,TGTGCCAGCAGCCCCCGGGGAGCGGGAGGAAGGGAGCAGTTCTTC
.,TRBJ2-3,.,TRBV7-9,CASSPRLTDTQYF,TGTGCCAGCAGCCCGCGTCTTACAGATACGCAGTATTTT
.,TRBJ1-1,TRBD1,TRBV30,CAWSVLGGLDTEAFF,TGTGCCTGGAGTGTACTAGGGGGCTTGGACACTGAAGCTTTCTTT
.,TRBJ1-3,.,TRBV29-1,CSVGGPPGSGNTIYF,TGCAGCGTTGGGGGCCCACCTGGCTCTGGAAACACCATATATTTT
.,TRBJ2-1,.,TRBV30,CAWSLLNEQFF,TGTGCCTGGAGTCTTCTGAATGAGCAGTTCTTC
.,TRBJ2-7,.,TRBV7-2,CASSLGGPGLYEQYF,TGTGCCAGCAGCTTAGGCGGACCCGGGCTCTACGAGCAGTACTTC
few,TRBJ1-1,.,TRBV5-1,CASSFRTAPGGTEAFF,TGCGCCAGCAGCTTTAGAACTGCTCCCGGTGGCACTGAAGCTTTCTTT
few,TRBJ2-1,TRBD2,TRBV7-9,CATASGSVRQFF,TGTGCCACCGCTAGCGGGAGTGTCAGGCAGTTCTTC
few,TRBJ2-3,TRBD1,TRBV2,CARTRGSTSTDTQYF,TGTGCCCGCACCAGGGGGTCTACTAGCACAGATACGCAGTATTTT
.,TRBJ1-6,TRBD1,TRBV7-2,CASSLVGQGLLSLHF,TGTGCCAGCAGCTTAGTCGGACAGGGGTTGCTGTCCCTCCACTTT
.,TRBJ1-2,TRBD1,TRBV29-1,CSVLGQGLYGYTF,TGCAGCGTTTTGGGACAGGGGCTCTATGGCTACACCTTC
many,TRBJ2-7,.,TRBV7-2,CASSFGLYSYEQYF,TGTGCCAGCAGCTTTGGACTGTACTCCTACGAGCAGTACTTC
.,TRBJ1-5,TRBD1,TRBV30,CAWSVWDRGVQPQHF,TGTGCCTGGAGTGTTTGGGACAGGGGGGTTCAGCCCCAGCATTTT
.,TRBJ1-4,TRBD1,TRBV7-2,CASSARTGGDEKLFF,TGTGCCAGCAGCGCGCGGACAGGGGGAGATGAAAAACTGTTTTTT
.,TRBJ2-1,.,TRBV21-1,CASSNARPGQGYNEQFF,TGTGCCAGCAGCAATGCAAGGCCTGGACAGGGGTACAATGAGCAGTTCTTC
.,TRBJ2-5,.,TRBV19,CASSIRHLETQYF,TGTGCCAGTAGTATCCGGCACCTAGAGACCCAGTACTTC
few,TRBJ1-2,.,TRBV5-1,CASSLTEGGYTF,TGCGCCAGCAGCTTGACAGAGGGCGGCTACACCTTC
.,TRBJ2-1,.,TRBV7-7,CASSLVAGPLFF,TGTGCTAGCAGCTTAGTGGCGGGTCCCCTATTCTTC
.,TRBJ2-7,.,TRBV7-2,CASSANEQYLYEQYF,TGTGCCAGCAGCGCCAACGAACAGTACCTCTACGAGCAGTACTTC
.,TRBJ2-1,TRBD2,TRBV7-9,CASSLALAGTYNEQFF,TGTGCCAGCAGCTTAGCGCTAGCGGGGACCTACAATGAGCAGTTCTTC
.,TRBJ2-1,.,TRBV28,CASSLFRGLFYNEQFF,TGTGCCAGCAGTTTATTTCGGGGACTGTTCTACAATGAGCAGTTCTTC
few,TRBJ2-5,TRBD2,TRBV28,CASSELLAGEETQYF,TGTGCCAGCAGTGAACTGTTAGCGGGGGAGGAGACCCAGTACTTC
.,TRBJ2-1,.,TRBV9,CASSVAGVNEQFF,TGTGCCAGCAGCGTAGCTGGAGTTAATGAGCAGTTCTTC
many,TRBJ1-4,.,TRBV9,CASNNHEGGKLFF,TGTGCCAGCAACAACCATGAGGGAGGAAAACTGTTTTTT
few,TRBJ1-2,TRBD1,TRBV7-2,CASSLWTQGNYGYTF,TGTGCCAGCAGCTTATGGACACAGGGGAATTATGGCTACACCTTC
few,TRBJ2-1,.,TRBV9,CASSVDEGAEQFF,TGTGCCAGCAGCGTAGATGAGGGAGCTGAGCAGTTCTTC
once,TRBJ2-4,TRBD1,TRBV11-3,CASSRDDRVVANIQYF,TGTGCCAGCAGCCGAGATGACAGGGTAGTAGCGAACATTCAGTACTTC
few,TRBJ2-1,.,TRBV27,CASSLPRPSGLNNEQFF,TGTGCCAGCAGTTTACCCCGTCCAAGCGGGTTAAACAATGAGCAGTTCTTC